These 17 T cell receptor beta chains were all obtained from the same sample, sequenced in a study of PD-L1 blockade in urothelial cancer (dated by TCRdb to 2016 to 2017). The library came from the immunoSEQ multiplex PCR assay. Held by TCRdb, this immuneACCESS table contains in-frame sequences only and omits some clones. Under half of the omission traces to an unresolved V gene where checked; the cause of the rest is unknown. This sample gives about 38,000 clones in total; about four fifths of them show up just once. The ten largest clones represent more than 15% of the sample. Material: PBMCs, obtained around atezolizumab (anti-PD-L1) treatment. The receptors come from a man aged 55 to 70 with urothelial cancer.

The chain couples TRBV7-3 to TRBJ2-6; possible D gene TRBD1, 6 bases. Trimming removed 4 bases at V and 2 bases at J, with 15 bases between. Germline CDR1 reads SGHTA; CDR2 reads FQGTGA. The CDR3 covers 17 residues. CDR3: CASSSGQGLAGANVLTF. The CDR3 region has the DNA TGTGCCAGCAGCTCCGGGCAGGGGTTGGCTGGGGCCAACGTCCTGACTTTC.

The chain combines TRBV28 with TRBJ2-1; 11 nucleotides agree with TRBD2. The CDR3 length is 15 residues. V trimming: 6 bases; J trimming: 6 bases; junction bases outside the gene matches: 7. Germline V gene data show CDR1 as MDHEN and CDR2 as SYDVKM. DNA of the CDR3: TGTGCCAGCAGCCCCGGGACTAGCGGCGCCAATGAGCAGTTCTTC. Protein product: CASSPGTSGANEQFF.

This CDR3 is CASSLDTGQVGGRRETQYF. In DNA, the CDR3 is TGTGCCAGCAGCTTGGATACGGGGCAGGTGGGGGGGCGGCGAGAGACCCAGTACTTC. The V and J genes are TRBV5-4 and TRBJ2-5; tentatively, D is TRBD2 (7 bases). There are 19 residues in the CDR3. From germline, CDR1 is SGHNT and CDR2 YYREEE (reference sequence). V was cut by 0 bases and J by 4 bases, with 25 bases left in between.

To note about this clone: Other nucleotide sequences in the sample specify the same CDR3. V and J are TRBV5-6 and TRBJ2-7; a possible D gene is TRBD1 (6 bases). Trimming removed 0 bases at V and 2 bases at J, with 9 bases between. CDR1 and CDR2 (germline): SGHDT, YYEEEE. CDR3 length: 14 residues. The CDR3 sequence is CASSLGAGAYEQYF. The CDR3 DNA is TGTGCCAGCAGCTTGGGTGCAGGGGCCTACGAGCAGTACTTC.

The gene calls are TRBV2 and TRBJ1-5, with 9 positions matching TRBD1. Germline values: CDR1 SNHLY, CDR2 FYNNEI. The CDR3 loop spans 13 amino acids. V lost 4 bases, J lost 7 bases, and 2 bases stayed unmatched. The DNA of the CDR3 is TGTGCCAGCAGTGGGACAGGGGACCAGCCCCAGCATTTT. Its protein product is CASSGTGDQPQHF. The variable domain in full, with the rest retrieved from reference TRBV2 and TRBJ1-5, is EPEVTQTPSHQVTQMGQEVILRCVPISNHLYFYWYRQILGQKVEFLVSFYNNEISEKSEIFDDQFSVERPDGSNFTLKIRSTKLEDSAMYFCASSGTGDQPQHFGDGTRLSIL.

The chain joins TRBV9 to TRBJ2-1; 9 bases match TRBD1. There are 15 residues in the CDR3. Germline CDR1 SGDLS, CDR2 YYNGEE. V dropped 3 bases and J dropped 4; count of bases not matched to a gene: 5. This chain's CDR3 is CASSAGTGWYNEQFF. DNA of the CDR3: TGTGCCAGCAGCGCCGGGACAGGGTGGTACAATGAGCAGTTCTTC.

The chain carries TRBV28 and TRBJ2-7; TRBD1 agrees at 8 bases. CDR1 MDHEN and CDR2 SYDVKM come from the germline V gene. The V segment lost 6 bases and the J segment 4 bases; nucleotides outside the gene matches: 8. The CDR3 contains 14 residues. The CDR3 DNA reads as TGTGCCAGCAGGGATGTCAGGGGGCCGTACGAGCAGTACTTC. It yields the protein CASRDVRGPYEQYF.

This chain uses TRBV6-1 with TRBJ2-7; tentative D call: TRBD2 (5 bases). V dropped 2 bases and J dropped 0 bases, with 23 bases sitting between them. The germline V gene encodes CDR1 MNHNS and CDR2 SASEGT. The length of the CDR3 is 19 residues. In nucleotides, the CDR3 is TGTGCCAGCAGTGAATACCTTCCGGGAATCTCAACCCTCTCCTACGAGCAGTACTTC. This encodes CASSEYLPGISTLSYEQYF.

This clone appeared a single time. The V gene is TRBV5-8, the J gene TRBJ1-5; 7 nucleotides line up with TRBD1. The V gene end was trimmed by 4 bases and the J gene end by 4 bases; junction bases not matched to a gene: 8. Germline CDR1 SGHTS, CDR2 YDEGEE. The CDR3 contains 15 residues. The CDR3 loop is CASSPEGAGNQPQHF. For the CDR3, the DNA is TGTGCCAGCAGCCCAGAGGGGGCCGGTAATCAGCCCCAGCATTTT.

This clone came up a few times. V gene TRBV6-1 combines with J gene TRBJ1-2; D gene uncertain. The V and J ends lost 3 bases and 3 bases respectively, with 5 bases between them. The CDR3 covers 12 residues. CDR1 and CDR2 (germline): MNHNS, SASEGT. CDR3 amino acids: CASSDRYYGYTF. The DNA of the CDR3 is TGTGCCAGCAGTGACAGGTACTATGGCTACACCTTC.

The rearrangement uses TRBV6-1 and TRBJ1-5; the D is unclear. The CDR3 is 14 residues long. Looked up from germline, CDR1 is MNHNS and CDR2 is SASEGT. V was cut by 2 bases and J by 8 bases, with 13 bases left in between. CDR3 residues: CASSEIVRREPQHF. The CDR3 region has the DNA TGTGCCAGCAGTGAAATAGTAAGGCGGGAGCCCCAGCATTTT.

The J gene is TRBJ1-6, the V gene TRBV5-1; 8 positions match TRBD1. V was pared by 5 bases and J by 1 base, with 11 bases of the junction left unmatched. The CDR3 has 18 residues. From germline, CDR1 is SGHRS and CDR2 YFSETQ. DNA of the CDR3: TGCGCCAGCAGTCGTGTATCGCAGGGGGCGTCCTATAATTCACCCCTCCACTTT. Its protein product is CASSRVSQGASYNSPLHF.

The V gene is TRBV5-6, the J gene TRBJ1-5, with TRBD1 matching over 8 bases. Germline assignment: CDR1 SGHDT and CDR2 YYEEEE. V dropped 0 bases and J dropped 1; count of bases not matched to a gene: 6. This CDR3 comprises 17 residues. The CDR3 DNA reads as TGTGCCAGCAGCTTGGATCGGCAGGGGGCAAGCAATCAGCCCCAGCATTTT. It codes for CASSLDRQGASNQPQHF.

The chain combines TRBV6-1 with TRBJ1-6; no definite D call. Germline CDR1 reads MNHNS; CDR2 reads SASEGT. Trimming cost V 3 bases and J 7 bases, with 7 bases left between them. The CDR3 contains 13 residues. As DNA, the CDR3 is TGTGCCAGCAGTGATCCGGGAAATTCACCCCTCCACTTT. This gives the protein CASSDPGNSPLHF.

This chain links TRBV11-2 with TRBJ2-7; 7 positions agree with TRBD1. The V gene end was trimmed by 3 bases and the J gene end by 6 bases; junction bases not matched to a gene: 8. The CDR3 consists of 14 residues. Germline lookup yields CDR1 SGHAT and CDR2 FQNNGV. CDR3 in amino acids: CASSFRDSLTEQYF. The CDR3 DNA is TGTGCCAGCAGCTTCCGGGACAGTTTAACCGAGCAGTACTTC.

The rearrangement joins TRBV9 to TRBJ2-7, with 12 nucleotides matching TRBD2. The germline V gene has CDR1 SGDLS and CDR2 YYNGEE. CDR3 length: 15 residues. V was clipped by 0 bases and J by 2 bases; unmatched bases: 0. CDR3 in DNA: TGTGCCAGCAGCGTAGGGACTAGCGGGGCCTACGAGCAGTACTTC. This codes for CASSVGTSGAYEQYF.

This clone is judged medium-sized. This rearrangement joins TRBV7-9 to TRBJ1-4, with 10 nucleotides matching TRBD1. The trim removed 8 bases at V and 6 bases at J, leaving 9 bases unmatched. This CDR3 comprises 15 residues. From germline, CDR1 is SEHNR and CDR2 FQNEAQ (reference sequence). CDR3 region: CASEITGTGDEKLFF. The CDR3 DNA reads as TGTGCCAGCGAGATAACCGGGACAGGGGATGAAAAACTGTTTTTT.